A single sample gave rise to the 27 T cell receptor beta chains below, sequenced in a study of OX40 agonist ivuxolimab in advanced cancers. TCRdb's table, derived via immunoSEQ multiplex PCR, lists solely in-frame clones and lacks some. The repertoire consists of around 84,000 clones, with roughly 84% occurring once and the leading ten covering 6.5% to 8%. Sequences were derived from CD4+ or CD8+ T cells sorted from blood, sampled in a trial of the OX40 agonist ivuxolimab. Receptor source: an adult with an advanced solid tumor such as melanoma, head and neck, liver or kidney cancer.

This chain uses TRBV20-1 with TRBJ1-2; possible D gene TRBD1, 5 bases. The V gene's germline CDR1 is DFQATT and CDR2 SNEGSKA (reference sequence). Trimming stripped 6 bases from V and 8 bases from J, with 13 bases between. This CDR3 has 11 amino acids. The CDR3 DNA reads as TGCAGTGCCCCCGGGGCGGGAGGCTACACCTTC. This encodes CSAPGAGGYTF.

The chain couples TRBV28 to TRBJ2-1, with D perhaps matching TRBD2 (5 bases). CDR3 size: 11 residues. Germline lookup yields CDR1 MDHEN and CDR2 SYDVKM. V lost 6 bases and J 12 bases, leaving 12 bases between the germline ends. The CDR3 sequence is CASSDLRGQFF. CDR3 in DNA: TGTGCCAGCAGCGACCTTCGGGGGCAGTTCTTC.

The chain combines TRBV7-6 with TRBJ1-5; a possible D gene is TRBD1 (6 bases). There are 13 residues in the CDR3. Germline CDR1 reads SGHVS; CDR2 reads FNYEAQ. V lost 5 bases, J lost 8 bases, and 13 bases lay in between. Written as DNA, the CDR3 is TGTGCCAGCAGCCTAGGGACAATGGAGCCCCAGCATTTT. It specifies CASSLGTMEPQHF.

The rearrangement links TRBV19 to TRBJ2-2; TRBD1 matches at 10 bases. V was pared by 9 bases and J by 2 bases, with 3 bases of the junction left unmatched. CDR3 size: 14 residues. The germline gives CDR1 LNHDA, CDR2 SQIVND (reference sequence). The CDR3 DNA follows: TGTGCCAGCAAGACAGGGGGCAACACCGGGGAGCTGTTTTTT. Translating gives CASKTGGNTGELFF.

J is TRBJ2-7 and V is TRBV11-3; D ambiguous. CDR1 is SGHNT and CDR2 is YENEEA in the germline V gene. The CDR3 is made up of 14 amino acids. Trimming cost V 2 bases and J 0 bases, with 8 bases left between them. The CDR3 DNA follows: TGTGCCAGCAGCTTAACCTCGAGCTCCTACGAGCAGTACTTC. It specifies CASSLTSSSYEQYF.

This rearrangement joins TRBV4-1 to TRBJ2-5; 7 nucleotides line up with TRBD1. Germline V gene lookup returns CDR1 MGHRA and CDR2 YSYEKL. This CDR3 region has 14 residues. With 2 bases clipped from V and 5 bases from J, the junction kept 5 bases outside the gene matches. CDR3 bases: TGCGCCAGCAGCCAAAAAGGGGGCCGGGAGACCCAGTACTTC. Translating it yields CASSQKGGRETQYF.

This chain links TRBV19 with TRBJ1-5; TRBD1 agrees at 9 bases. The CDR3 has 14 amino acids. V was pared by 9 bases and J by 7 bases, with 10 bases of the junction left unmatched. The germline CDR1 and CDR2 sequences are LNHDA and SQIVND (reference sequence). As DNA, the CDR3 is TGTGCCAGCTTTCCGGGACAGGGAAGCCAGCCCCAGCATTTT. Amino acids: CASFPGQGSQPQHF.

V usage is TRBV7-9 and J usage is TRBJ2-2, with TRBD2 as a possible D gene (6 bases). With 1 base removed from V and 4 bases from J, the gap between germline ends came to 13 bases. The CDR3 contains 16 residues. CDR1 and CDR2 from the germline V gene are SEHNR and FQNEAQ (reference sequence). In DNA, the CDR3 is TGTGCCAGCAGCTTAGGACGCGGGGCTACCACCGGGGAGCTGTTTTTT. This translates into CASSLGRGATTGELFF.

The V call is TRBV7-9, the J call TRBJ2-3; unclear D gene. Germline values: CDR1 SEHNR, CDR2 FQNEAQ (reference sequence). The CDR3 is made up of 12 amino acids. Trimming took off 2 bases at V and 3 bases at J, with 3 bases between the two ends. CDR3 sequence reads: CASSLRTDTQYF. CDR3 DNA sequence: TGTGCCAGCAGCTTACGAACAGATACGCAGTATTTT.

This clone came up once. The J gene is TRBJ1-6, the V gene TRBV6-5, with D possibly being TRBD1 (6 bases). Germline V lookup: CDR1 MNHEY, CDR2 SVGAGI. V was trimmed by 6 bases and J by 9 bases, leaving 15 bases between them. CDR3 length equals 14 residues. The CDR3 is CASRPGAVISPLHF. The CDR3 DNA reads TGTGCCAGCAGACCGGGGGCGGTTATTTCACCCCTCCACTTT.

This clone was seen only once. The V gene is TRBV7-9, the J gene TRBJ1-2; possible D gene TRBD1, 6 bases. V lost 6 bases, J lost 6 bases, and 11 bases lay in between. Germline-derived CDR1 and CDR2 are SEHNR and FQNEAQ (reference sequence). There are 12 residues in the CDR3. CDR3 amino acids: CASRPQGNGYTF. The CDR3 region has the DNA TGTGCCAGCAGGCCACAGGGAAATGGCTACACCTTC.

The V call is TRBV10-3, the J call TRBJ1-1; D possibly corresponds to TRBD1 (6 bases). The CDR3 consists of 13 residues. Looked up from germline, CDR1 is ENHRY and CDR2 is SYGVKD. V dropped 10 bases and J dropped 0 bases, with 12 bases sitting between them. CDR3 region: CATSDRLNTEAFF. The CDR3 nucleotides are TGTGCCACCAGCGACAGGTTGAACACTGAAGCTTTCTTT.

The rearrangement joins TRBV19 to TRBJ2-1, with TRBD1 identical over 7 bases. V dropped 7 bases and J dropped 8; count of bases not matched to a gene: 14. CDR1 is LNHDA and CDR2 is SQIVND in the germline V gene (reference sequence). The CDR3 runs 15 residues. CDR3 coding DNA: TGTGCCAGTACCCCGACAGGGCCCTCGTGGGATGAGCAGTTCTTC. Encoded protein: CASTPTGPSWDEQFF.

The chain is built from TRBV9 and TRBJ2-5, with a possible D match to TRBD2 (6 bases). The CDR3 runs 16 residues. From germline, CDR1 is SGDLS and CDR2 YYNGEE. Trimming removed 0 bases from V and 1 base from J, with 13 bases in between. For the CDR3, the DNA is TGTGCCAGCAGCGTAGCCGGGACTCTAATCCAAGAGACCCAGTACTTC. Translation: CASSVAGTLIQETQYF.

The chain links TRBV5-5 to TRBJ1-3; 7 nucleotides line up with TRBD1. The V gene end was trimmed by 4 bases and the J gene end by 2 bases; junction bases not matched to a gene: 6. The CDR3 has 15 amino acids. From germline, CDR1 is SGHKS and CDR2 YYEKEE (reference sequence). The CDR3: CASSGLGTAGNTIYF. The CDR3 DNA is TGTGCCAGCAGCGGACTCGGGACAGCTGGAAACACCATATATTTT.

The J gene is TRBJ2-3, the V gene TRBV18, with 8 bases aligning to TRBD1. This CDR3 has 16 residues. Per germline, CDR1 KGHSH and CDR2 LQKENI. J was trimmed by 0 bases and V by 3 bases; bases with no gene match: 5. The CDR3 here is CASSPRQGASTDTQYF. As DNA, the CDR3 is TGTGCCAGCTCACCTAGGCAGGGGGCTAGCACAGATACGCAGTATTTT.

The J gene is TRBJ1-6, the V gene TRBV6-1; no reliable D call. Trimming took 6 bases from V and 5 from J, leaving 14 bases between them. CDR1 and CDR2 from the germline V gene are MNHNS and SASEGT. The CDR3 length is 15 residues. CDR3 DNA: TGTGCCAGCAGCGTTACAGCCACCAATAATTCACCCCTCCACTTT. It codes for CASSVTATNNSPLHF.

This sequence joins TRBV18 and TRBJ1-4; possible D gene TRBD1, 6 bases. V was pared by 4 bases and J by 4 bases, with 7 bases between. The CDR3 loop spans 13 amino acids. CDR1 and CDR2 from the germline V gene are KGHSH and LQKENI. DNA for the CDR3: TGTGCCAGCTCACGGGACATTAATGAAAAACTGTTTTTT. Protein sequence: CASSRDINEKLFF.

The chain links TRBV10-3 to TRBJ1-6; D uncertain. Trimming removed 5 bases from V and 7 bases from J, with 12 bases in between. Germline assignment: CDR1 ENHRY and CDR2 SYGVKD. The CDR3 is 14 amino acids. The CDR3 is CAISLEGNNSPLHF. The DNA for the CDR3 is TGTGCCATCAGTCTAGAGGGAAACAATTCACCCCTCCACTTT.

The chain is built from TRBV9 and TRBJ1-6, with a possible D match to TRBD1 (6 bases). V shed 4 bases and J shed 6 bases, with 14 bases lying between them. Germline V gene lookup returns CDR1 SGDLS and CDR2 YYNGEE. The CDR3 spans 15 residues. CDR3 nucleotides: TGTGCCAGCAGCCCCCGACAGGCACTTAATTCACCCCTCCACTTT. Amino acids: CASSPRQALNSPLHF. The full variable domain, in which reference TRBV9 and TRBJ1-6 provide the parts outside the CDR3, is DSGVTQTPKHLITATGQRVTLRCSPRSGDLSVYWYQQSLDQGLQFLIQYYNGEERAKGNILERFSAQQFPDLHSELNLSSLELGDSALYFCASSPRQALNSPLHFGNGTRLTVT.

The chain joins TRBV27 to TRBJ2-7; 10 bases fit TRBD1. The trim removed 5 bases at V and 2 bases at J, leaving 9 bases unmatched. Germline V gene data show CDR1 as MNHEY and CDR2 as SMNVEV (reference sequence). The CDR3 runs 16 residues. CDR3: CASSPYLTGGAYEQYF. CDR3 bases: TGTGCCAGCAGTCCTTACTTGACAGGGGGCGCCTACGAGCAGTACTTC.

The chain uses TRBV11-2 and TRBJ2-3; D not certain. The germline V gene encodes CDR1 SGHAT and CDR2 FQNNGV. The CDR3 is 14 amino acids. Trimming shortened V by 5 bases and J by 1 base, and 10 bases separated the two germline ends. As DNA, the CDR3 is TGTGCCAGCAGCCGCTGGCAGGGCACAGATACGCAGTATTTT. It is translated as CASSRWQGTDTQYF.

For the CDR3, the DNA is TGTGCCAGCAGTGCCGTGGGGACGAACACTGAAGCTTTCTTT. Its protein is CASSAVGTNTEAFF. The chain uses TRBV6-1 and TRBJ1-1, with D possibly matching TRBD1 (5 bases). Germline CDR1 and CDR2: MNHNS and SASEGT. The CDR3 length is 14 residues. Trimming shortened V by 4 bases and J by 1 base, and 10 bases separated the two germline ends.

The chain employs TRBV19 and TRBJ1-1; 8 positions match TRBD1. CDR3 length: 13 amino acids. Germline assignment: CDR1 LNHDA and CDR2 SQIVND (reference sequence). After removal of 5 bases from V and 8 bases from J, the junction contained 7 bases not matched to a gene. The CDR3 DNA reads TGTGCCAGTAGTTCCGACAGGGGTAAGGAAGCTTTCTTT. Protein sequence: CASSSDRGKEAFF.

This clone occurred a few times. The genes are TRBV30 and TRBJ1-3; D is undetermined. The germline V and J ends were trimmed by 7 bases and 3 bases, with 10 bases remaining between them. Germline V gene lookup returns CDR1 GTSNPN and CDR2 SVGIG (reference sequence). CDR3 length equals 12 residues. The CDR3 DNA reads TGTGCCTCCTCGGGGAGTGGAAACACCATATATTTT. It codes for CASSGSGNTIYF. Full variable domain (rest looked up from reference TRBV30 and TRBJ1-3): SQTIHQWPATLVQPVGSPLSLECTVEGTSNPNLYWYRQAAGRGLQLLFYSVGIGQISSEVPQNLSASRPQDRQFILSSKKLLLSDSGFYLCASSGSGNTIYFGEGSWLTVV.

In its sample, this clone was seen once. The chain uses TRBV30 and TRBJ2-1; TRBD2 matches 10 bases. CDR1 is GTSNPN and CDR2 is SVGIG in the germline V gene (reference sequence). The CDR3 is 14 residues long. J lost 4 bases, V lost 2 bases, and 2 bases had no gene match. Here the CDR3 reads CAWSRGLAYNEQFF. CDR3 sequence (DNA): TGTGCCTGGAGTCGGGGACTAGCGTACAATGAGCAGTTCTTC.

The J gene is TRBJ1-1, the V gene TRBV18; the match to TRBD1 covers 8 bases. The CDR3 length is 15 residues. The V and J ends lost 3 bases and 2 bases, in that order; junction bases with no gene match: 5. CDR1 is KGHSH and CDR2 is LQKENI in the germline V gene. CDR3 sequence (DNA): TGTGCCAGCTCACCCGGACAGGGAAGTAACACTGAAGCTTTCTTT. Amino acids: CASSPGQGSNTEAFF.